This T cell receptor (beta chain) was captured in a study of T cells in Graves' hyperthyroidism and ophthalmopathy. Stable disease denoted Graves' hyperthyroidism without ophthalmopathy progression within 18 months. Hyperthyroidism had been newly diagnosed in patients aged 18 to 65, and its duration was under 2 months. The CDR3 has 15 residues. The junction had 3 bases not matched to a gene; V was cut back by 1 base and J by 0 bases. Germline V gene data show CDR1 as SGHRS and CDR2 as YFSETQ. Findings of the study overall: In the blood, most expanded thyroid clonotypes above 0.001 appeared as well.

Remarks on this clonotype: As yet, its antigen is unknown.

What was amplified from RNA transcripts were TCR beta CDR3 regions. Initially, a first-round RT-PCR of the TCR CDR3 employed the HTBI primer set. MiXCR was run by TCRdb on the multiplex PCR reads, yielding one entry per CDR3 protein. The sample has more than 350,000 distinct CDR3 sequences, 15% seen once. Sequenced input: blood. The sequence derives from a woman aged 25 to 39 with Graves' hyperthyroidism. The rearrangement links TRBV5-1 to TRBJ2-5; 7 bases line up with TRBD1. CDR3 protein: CASSLSGGNQETQYF. The CDR3 DNA sequence: TGCGCCAGCAGCTTGTCAGGGGGTAACCAAGAGACCCAGTACTTC.